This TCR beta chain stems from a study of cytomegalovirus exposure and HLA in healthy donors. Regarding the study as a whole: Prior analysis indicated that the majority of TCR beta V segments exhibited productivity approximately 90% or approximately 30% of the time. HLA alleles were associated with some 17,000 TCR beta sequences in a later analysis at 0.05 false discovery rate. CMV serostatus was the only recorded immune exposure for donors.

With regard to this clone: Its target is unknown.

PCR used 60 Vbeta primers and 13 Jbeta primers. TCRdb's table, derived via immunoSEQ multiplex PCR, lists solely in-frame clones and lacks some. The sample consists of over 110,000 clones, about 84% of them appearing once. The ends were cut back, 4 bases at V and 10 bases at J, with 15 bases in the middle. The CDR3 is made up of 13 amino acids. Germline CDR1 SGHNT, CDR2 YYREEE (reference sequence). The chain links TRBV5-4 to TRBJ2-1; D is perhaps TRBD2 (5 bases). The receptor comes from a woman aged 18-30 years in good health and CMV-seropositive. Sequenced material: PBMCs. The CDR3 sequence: CASSNPLPGEQFF. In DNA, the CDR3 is TGTGCCAGCAGCAACCCCCTCCCGGGGGAGCAGTTCTTC.